This paragraph covers one T cell receptor beta chain sequence. The sample belongs to a study of blood T cell repertoires in COVID-19. Profiling relied on immunoSEQ multiplex PCR, and the TCRdb table lists in-frame clones only, not all of them. The data contain roughly 150,000 clones, approximately 91% of them singletons. V lost 1 base, J lost 6 bases, and 12 bases lay in between. The CDR3 runs to 14 residues. Germline lookup yields CDR1 LNHDA and CDR2 SQIVND (reference sequence). This clonotype originated in a man in his late teens or twenties with COVID-19, enrolled during active disease. Sequenced input: peripheral blood. The rearrangement links TRBV19 to TRBJ1-2; D possibly corresponds to TRBD1 (5 bases). DNA for the CDR3: TGTGCCAGTAGTATAGGCGGGGGGACGAATGGCTACACCTTC. Amino acid sequence: CASSIGGGTNGYTF.